This T cell receptor beta chain originates from a study of T cell repertoires in cytomegalovirus infection (dated by TCRdb to between 2018 and 2021). In terms of the full investigation: Recently identified HLA-C-restricted CMV epitopes, whose presentation resists viral immunomodulation, were targeted by peptide stimulations together with well-studied HLA-B-restricted epitopes. Because public TCR beta signatures pointed to carriage of CMV infection together with the matching HLA type, the HLA type of each donor mattered for the analysis. Study-wide findings and limitations: In both this cohort and an independent cohort of a few hundred donors, the cumulative frequency of public TCR beta family members distinguished carriers of CMV infection plus the relevant HLA type. The ex vivo response was dominated by HLA-C-restricted CMV-specific TCR beta clonotypes, which also provided the single most frequent clonotype in two of eight donors.

The sample's treatment or condition, from its label and the paper: in vitro stimulation with specific CMV peptide epitopes to enrich CMV-specific T cells. V is trimmed back by 8 bases and J by 9 bases, and the junction contains 9 bases that no gene match accounts for. The CDR3 measures 15 amino acids from cysteine to phenylalanine. Just CDR3 DNA is preserved here, 45 bases in frame from base 1. The germline V gene specifies MNHNS as CDR1 and SASEGT as CDR2. TCRdb lists the instrument as Illumina HiSeq 1500. Using fastp trimming at Q25 and MiXCR clonotype assembly, TCRdb reanalyzed the public sequencing data and kept in-frame beta chains. One record per CDR3 amino acid sequence lists the most common genes and DNA. This sample comprises about 500,000 distinct CDR3 sequences, 30% to 40% of them detected only once. The ten top clones hold 17% of the sample. This clonotype came up a few times. The antigen it binds to is not known. The sample holds no much larger clone one base away, and base qualities are not on file.

Sample: cultured PBMCs, taken from culture after CMV antigen stimulation. The rearrangement joined TRBV6-1 to TRBJ2-1, with 14 bases aligning to TRBD2. This clonotype was sampled from a human donor in good health (CMV status not recorded). Some clones in this sample may be carry-over from other donors' samples. In nucleotide form, the sequence is TGTGCCAGCGGGTTCAGACTAGCGGGAGGGGGTGAGCAGTTCTTC. It is translated as CASGFRLAGGGEQFF.